This TCR beta chain was sequenced for a study of radiotherapy plus CTLA-4 blockade in lung cancer. Turning to the study itself: Objective response rate was more than 15%; disease control rate, approximately 30%. Study conclusions and caveats: It was early blood T cell clone dynamics, with interferon-beta, that reportedly best predicted response. TCR clones originating in tumors grew in number in blood after radiotherapy plus ipilimumab.

Sequenced by immunoSEQ multiplex PCR; TCRdb stores in-frame clones only, minus some. The table shows under 35,000 clones, with 60% to 80% occurring only once. It was focal radiation plus CTLA-4 blockade with ipilimumab that patients with chemo-refractory metastatic non-small-cell lung cancer received. Regarding this clone: Antigen: not known. The junction does not match germline at one end; this may be a read error.

Germline assignment: CDR1 MNHNY and CDR2 SVGAGI (reference sequence). There are 13 residues in the CDR3. Sample: peripheral blood, taken from a patient treated with radiotherapy plus ipilimumab. This chain joins TRBV6-6 and TRBJ1-2, with TRBD1 matching 7 bases. This clonotype originated in a human donor with non-small cell lung cancer whose response to radiotherapy plus ipilimumab could not be evaluated. CDR3 nucleotide sequence: TGTGCCAGCAGTTATGCGACAGGGCATGGCCACACCTTC. Protein sequence: CASSYATGHGHTF.